The rows below give T cell receptor beta chains drawn from one sample of a study of radiation and T cells in renal cell carcinoma. TCRdb's copy holds only in-frame clones and misses some; the assay was immunoSEQ multiplex PCR. The sample has approximately 29,000 clones; around 85% are singletons. The sequences come from blood, collected from a patient whose treatment included radiotherapy and nephrectomy. The receptors stem from a man between 60 and 75 years old with renal cell carcinoma. Both conserved end residues are part of each CDR3. Fields, in order: clone size, V gene, D gene, J gene, CDR3 DNA, CDR3 protein. A D gene is named only where the DNA matches it firmly. Clone size is shown for a subset of rows, as once, few, many or a class of expanded clone.

once	TRBV6-5	.	TRBJ1-3	TGTGCCACGAAGGACAGCCTCTCTGGAAACACCATATATTTT	CATKDSLSGNTIYF
.	TRBV19	TRBD1	TRBJ2-3	TGTGCCAGTTCGGACAGGGGAAGCACAGATACGCAGTATTTT	CASSDRGSTDTQYF
few	TRBV4-1	.	TRBJ2-7	TGCGCCAGCAGCCAAGCGGAAAGCTCCTACGAGCAGTACTTC	CASSQAESSYEQYF
.	TRBV11-2	TRBD1	TRBJ1-1	TGTGCCAGCAGCTCCGACAGGGCGGATGAAGCTTTCTTT	CASSSDRADEAFF
.	TRBV18	.	TRBJ2-7	TGTGCCAGCTCACCACCCAGGGACCCCTACGAGCAGTACTTC	CASSPPRDPYEQYF
.	TRBV18	.	TRBJ1-1	TGTGCCAGCTCACCCCGAGGCTCAAACACTGAAGCTTTCTTT	CASSPRGSNTEAFF
.	TRBV18	TRBD2	TRBJ2-1	TGTGCCAGCTCACCCGGGGGGGAGCAGTTCTTC	CASSPGGEQFF
.	TRBV11-2	TRBD2	TRBJ2-7	TGTGCCAGCAGCCCAAGTCCCGGGACTAGCGGGAGCCGAGCCTACGAGCAGTACTTC	CASSPSPGTSGSRAYEQYF
.	TRBV7-9	.	TRBJ1-5	TGTGCCAGCAGCCAGACAGATAGCAATCAGCCCCAGCATTTT	CASSQTDSNQPQHF
.	TRBV29-1	.	TRBJ1-4	TGCAGCGGGTGGGACGGAGCCTTAAATGAAAAACTGTTTTTT	CSGWDGALNEKLFF
.	TRBV5-6	.	TRBJ1-2	TGTGCCAGCAGGCGATTGGCAGGAAGGTATGGCTACACCTTC	CASRRLAGRYGYTF
.	TRBV7-6	TRBD2	TRBJ2-1	TGTGCCAGCACCCTGGGCTCTAGCGGGTGGGATGAGCAGTTCTTC	CASTLGSSGWDEQFF
once	TRBV2	TRBD1	TRBJ2-7	TGTGCCAGCAGAGGACCGGGACAGGGCAGAGTCTACGAGCAGTACTTC	CASRGPGQGRVYEQYF
.	TRBV19	.	TRBJ1-6	TGTGCCAGCGGGAGTGTCAGTTCACCCCTCCACTTT	CASGSVSSPLHF
.	TRBV18	TRBD1	TRBJ2-1	TGTGCCAGCTCACCACCGGCGGAGAGGGGGCGGTCCGGGGAGTTCTTC	CASSPPAERGRSGEFF
.	TRBV12-5	TRBD2	TRBJ2-4	TGTGCTAGTGGTTCCTCGACAGACAGAAACCGAGCGGGACTAGCCAAAAACATTCAGTACTTC	CASGSSTDRNRAGLAKNIQYF
.	TRBV14	TRBD1	TRBJ1-1	TGTGCCAGCAGCCAACGGGACAGCACTGAAGCTTTCTTT	CASSQRDSTEAFF
.	TRBV9	.	TRBJ2-3	TGTGCCAGCAGCGCCCCTAGCACAGATACGCAGTATTTT	CASSAPSTDTQYF
once	TRBV7-2	TRBD1	TRBJ1-5	TGTGCCAGCAGCTTATTAGGACAGGGTATCTATCAGCCCCAGCATTTT	CASSLLGQGIYQPQHF
.	TRBV29-1	.	TRBJ1-1	TGCAGCGTTGAAAGACAAGGGGGGGCCACTGAAGCTTTCTTT	CSVERQGGATEAFF
once	TRBV2	.	TRBJ2-7	TGTGCCAGCAGCGATTCCCCGACAGACCCTTTCTACGAGCAGTACTTC	CASSDSPTDPFYEQYF
.	TRBV19	.	TRBJ1-2	TGTGCCAGGGGAACAGAGTATGGCTACACCTTC	CARGTEYGYTF
.	TRBV18	.	TRBJ1-1	TGTGCCAGCTCACCAAACGTCCGATTGAACACTGAAGCTTTCTTT	CASSPNVRLNTEAFF
few	TRBV4-2	.	TRBJ1-4	TGTGCCAGCAGCCAAGATCAAGGACCTGAAAAACTGTTTTTT	CASSQDQGPEKLFF
.	TRBV25-1	.	TRBJ2-3	TGTGCCAGCAGTGACAGCCGGCAGATAACGCAGTATTTT	CASSDSRQITQYF
.	TRBV28	TRBD1	TRBJ1-2	TGTGCCATCCTCCCCGCCGAACAGGGGGCCCTCACCTTC	CAILPAEQGALTF
.	TRBV5-4	TRBD2	TRBJ2-3	TGTGCCAGCAGGGCCGGGACTAGCGGGTCGCAACGAAATACGCAGTATTTT	CASRAGTSGSQRNTQYF
.	TRBV15	.	TRBJ1-2	TGTGCCACCAGTGCATCGAGGGGTGGCTACACCTTC	CATSASRGGYTF
once	TRBV12-5	TRBD1	TRBJ2-2	TGTGCTAGTGGTTTAACCCCAGGACAGGGAGGTAGGACCGGGGAGCTGTTTTTT	CASGLTPGQGGRTGELFF
.	TRBV12-1	.	TRBJ2-7	TGTGCCAGCAGCCGAAAGACAGGGTCCTACGAGCAGTACTTC	CASSRKTGSYEQYF
once	TRBV2	.	TRBJ1-1	TGTGCCAGCAGAAGCCTCCGGGACTTCTTTGAAGCTTTCTTT	CASRSLRDFFEAFF
.	TRBV9	.	TRBJ2-1	TGTGCCAGCAGCGTAGGCCCCGCCGAGGATGAGCAGTTCTTC	CASSVGPAEDEQFF
.	TRBV7-2	TRBD1	TRBJ2-5	TGTGCCAGCAGCCGGACAGGGGATGAGACCCAGTACTTC	CASSRTGDETQYF
.	TRBV7-3	.	TRBJ1-3	TGTGCCAGCTCCGACAGACGGAGCTCTGGAAACACCATATATTTT	CASSDRRSSGNTIYF
few	TRBV27	.	TRBJ1-5	TGTGCCAGCAGTTTATGGGCCCCGGGGGGCTATAGCAATCAGCCCCAGCATTTT	CASSLWAPGGYSNQPQHF
.	TRBV19	.	TRBJ2-3	TGTGCCAGTAGTTGGGGGGATGATACGCAGTATTTT	CASSWGDDTQYF
.	TRBV5-6	.	TRBJ2-7	TGTGCCAGCACCAACAGGGGGGCCGGGACTAGGGGACGGGAGCAGTACTTC	CASTNRGAGTRGREQYF
.	TRBV2	TRBD1	TRBJ2-5	TGTGCCAGCAGCCCCAGGACAGGGCGCCAAGAGACCCAGTACTTC	CASSPRTGRQETQYF
.	TRBV5-1	TRBD1	TRBJ1-2	TGCGCCAGCAGCATGGGGCCGGGACAGGCTTTTATTAACTATGGCTACACCTTC	CASSMGPGQAFINYGYTF
few	TRBV5-1	.	TRBJ1-3	TGCGCCAGCAGCTTGGGGGACGTAGGAAACACCATATATTTT	CASSLGDVGNTIYF
.	TRBV6-6	TRBD2	TRBJ2-7	TGTGCCAGCAGTTACCCCAGCGGGACGAATACCTACGAGCAGTACTTC	CASSYPSGTNTYEQYF
.	TRBV11-2	.	TRBJ1-2	TGTGCCAGCAGCCCCGACGGCCTGCTCCCTGTTGTCGGCTACACCTTC	CASSPDGLLPVVGYTF
.	TRBV6-4	.	TRBJ2-1	TGTGCCAGCAGTGACGGGCAGAGCTCCTACAATGAGCAGTTCTTC	CASSDGQSSYNEQFF
.	TRBV19	.	TRBJ1-1	TGTGCCAGTAGTCGTTCAGGGTTGAGCACTGAAGCTTTCTTT	CASSRSGLSTEAFF
.	TRBV6-5	TRBD1	TRBJ2-7	TGTGCCAGCAGTCCCCGACAGGGGGCCGCCTACGAGCAGTACTTC	CASSPRQGAAYEQYF
.	TRBV2	TRBD1	TRBJ1-5	TGTGCCAGCAGCGCCGGGACAGGGCTTCAGCCCCAGCATTTT	CASSAGTGLQPQHF
.	TRBV5-1	TRBD2	TRBJ2-1	TGCGCCAGCAGCCTTTATAGTGGGGGGGAATACAATGAGCAGTTCTTC	CASSLYSGGEYNEQFF
.	TRBV10-3	.	TRBJ1-1	TGTGCCATCAGTGAGGGCCGCGGAGCTTTCTTT	CAISEGRGAFF
.	TRBV9	.	TRBJ2-1	TGTGCCAGCAGCGGGGACTTCCACTACAATGAGCAGTTCTTC	CASSGDFHYNEQFF
.	TRBV7-2	.	TRBJ2-2	TGTGCCAGCAGCTTAACGCCGGGACTCCCGATGGGCGGGGAGCTGTTTTTT	CASSLTPGLPMGGELFF
.	TRBV10-3	.	TRBJ2-1	TGTGCCATCAGTGGGGGTAACTACAATGAGCAGTTCTTC	CAISGGNYNEQFF